This entry lists 14 T cell receptor beta chains sequenced from one sample in a study of cytomegalovirus exposure and HLA in healthy donors. Produced via immunoSEQ multiplex PCR; TCRdb's table is partial and in-frame only. The table records over 100,000 clones, 88% of them present only once. The sequenced sample consisted of PBMCs. Every receptor here comes from a young woman in good health and CMV-seropositive.

On this clone itself: One end of the junction is discordant with germline, which a read error may explain. V and J are TRBV7-7 and TRBJ2-5, with no clear D. The CDR3 consists of 15 residues. The V gene's germline CDR1 is SSHAT and CDR2 FNYEAQ (reference sequence). The CDR3 DNA reads as TGTGCTAGCAGCTCCCTCGAGCCGGGTTTGGGGACCCAGTACTTC. Protein: CASSSLEPGLGTQYF.

This clone was found once. The J gene is TRBJ2-1, the V gene TRBV5-1; D is perhaps TRBD2 (5 bases). Trimming removed 3 bases from V and 8 bases from J, with 6 bases in between. Germline V gene sequence: CDR1 SGHRS, CDR2 YFSETQ. CDR3 length: 11 residues. The CDR3 loop reads CASSYSDEQFF. CDR3 in DNA: TGCGCCAGCAGCTATAGCGATGAGCAGTTCTTC.

The V and J genes are TRBV30 and TRBJ2-2, with D perhaps TRBD2 (5 bases). Germline V lookup: CDR1 GTSNPN, CDR2 SVGIG (reference sequence). The CDR3 is 11 amino acids. Trimming shortened V by 8 bases and J by 6 bases, and 10 bases separated the two germline ends. CDR3 loop: CARTEAGELFF. The CDR3, as DNA: TGTGCCCGCACGGAGGCCGGGGAGCTGTTTTTT.

This chain connects TRBV27 to TRBJ1-1; TRBD1 might be the D (6 bases). V was pared by 7 bases and J by 6 bases, with 18 bases between. Looked up from germline, CDR1 is MNHEY and CDR2 is SMNVEV (reference sequence). There are 14 residues in the CDR3. This CDR3 reads CASNWGPAVSEAFF. DNA of the CDR3: TGTGCCAGCAACTGGGGGCCAGCAGTTTCTGAAGCTTTCTTT.

This clone was recorded only once. The V gene is TRBV5-6, the J gene TRBJ2-2, with D possibly TRBD1 on 6 matching bases. Germline assignment: CDR1 SGHDT and CDR2 YYEEEE. This CDR3 spans 18 amino acids. V gave up 3 bases and J gave up 1 base, with 19 bases separating them. CDR3 sequence: CASSSPEPQGKNTGELFF. In DNA form, the CDR3 reads TGTGCCAGCAGCTCACCCGAACCACAGGGAAAGAACACCGGGGAGCTGTTTTTT.

This chain joins TRBV30 and TRBJ2-1, with TRBD2 as a possible D gene (6 bases). There are 15 residues in the CDR3. V lost 0 bases and J 4 bases, leaving 13 bases between the germline ends. Germline lookup yields CDR1 GTSNPN and CDR2 SVGIG (reference sequence). The CDR3 region is CAWSVPAGRYNEQFF. The CDR3 nucleotides read TGTGCCTGGAGTGTCCCAGCGGGTCGTTACAATGAGCAGTTCTTC.

The chain has TRBV9 and TRBJ1-3; D is possibly TRBD1 (5 bases). Trimming pared 4 bases from V and 3 bases from J, leaving 11 bases between. The CDR3 runs to 14 residues. The germline V gene has CDR1 SGDLS and CDR2 YYNGEE. CDR3 sequence: CASSPRVYGNTIYF. The CDR3 region has the DNA TGTGCCAGCAGCCCCAGGGTTTATGGAAACACCATATATTTT.

The chain carries TRBV10-1 and TRBJ2-6; D might be TRBD1 (5 bases). With 7 bases removed from V and 0 bases from J, the gap between germline ends came to 10 bases. CDR1 WNHNN and CDR2 SYGVQD come from the germline V gene (reference sequence). The CDR3 totals 15 residues. CDR3: CASILDSSGANVLTF. CDR3 DNA sequence: TGCGCCAGCATTCTTGACAGCTCTGGGGCCAACGTCCTGACTTTC.

V usage is TRBV7-9 and J usage is TRBJ1-2; a weak D match, TRBD1 (5 bases). Germline V gene lookup returns CDR1 SEHNR and CDR2 FQNEAQ (reference sequence). The length of the CDR3 is 15 residues. Trimming took 0 bases from V and 4 from J, leaving 12 bases between them. This CDR3 reads CASSLAIQGGYGYTF. CDR3 bases: TGTGCCAGCAGCTTAGCGATCCAGGGAGGCTATGGCTACACCTTC.

J is TRBJ1-3 and V is TRBV7-3, with D unresolved. Per the germline V gene, CDR1 is SGHTA and CDR2 is FQGTGA. The CDR3 has 14 amino acids. Trimming shortened V by 6 bases and J by 0 bases, and 9 bases separated the two germline ends. The CDR3 spells CASSPGGSGNTIYF. CDR3 sequence (DNA): TGTGCCAGCAGTCCGGGTGGCTCTGGAAACACCATATATTTT.

This clone was seen only a few times. This sequence joins TRBV6-1 and TRBJ1-5; 10 nucleotides align to TRBD1. CDR3 length: 15 amino acids. J lost 7 bases, V lost 6 bases, and 9 bases had no gene match. Germline V gene sequence: CDR1 MNHNS, CDR2 SASEGT. The CDR3 loop reads CASRLGQGRTQPQHF. For the CDR3, the DNA is TGTGCCAGCAGATTGGGACAGGGGCGTACCCAGCCCCAGCATTTT.

This chain joins TRBV10-3 and TRBJ1-1, with a tentative D call TRBD1 (6 bases). CDR1 ENHRY and CDR2 SYGVKD come from the germline V gene. Trimming pared 2 bases from V and 0 bases from J, leaving 16 bases between. The CDR3 runs 17 residues. The CDR3 DNA reads as TGTGCCATCAGTGAGGTGGGCAGGGGTCTTATGAACACTGAAGCTTTCTTT. Its protein is CAISEVGRGLMNTEAFF.

The rearrangement joins TRBV7-3 to TRBJ2-5, with 9 bases fitting TRBD2. The V gene's germline CDR1 is SGHTA and CDR2 FQGTGA. V lost 1 base and J lost 5; bases outside the gene matches: 5. The CDR3 loop spans 15 amino acids. The chain's CDR3 is CASSLSSSGTETQYF. The DNA for the CDR3 is TGTGCCAGCAGCTTAAGTTCTAGCGGGACTGAGACCCAGTACTTC.

The sample holds one count of this clone. The V and J genes are TRBV6-1 and TRBJ1-1; a weak D match, TRBD1 (5 bases). V dropped 0 bases and J dropped 2 bases, with 10 bases sitting between them. In germline, CDR1 is MNHNS, CDR2 SASEGT. The CDR3 totals 15 residues. The CDR3 bases are TGTGCCAGCAGTGAAGCGAACAGGATAAACACTGAAGCTTTCTTT. It yields the protein CASSEANRINTEAFF.